The T cell receptor (beta chain) under discussion was sequenced for a study of beta chain features in type 1 diabetes. This clone has a count of ten or more. Its matching antigen is unknown. Every isolated RNA sample was fully reverse transcribed, so sequencing captured expressed TCRB transcripts. Produced via immunoSEQ multiplex PCR; TCRdb's table is partial and in-frame only. Altogether some 350,000 clones are present, 9.6% being singletons, with the ten largest covering about 0.6%. Based on CD45RO/CCR7/CD25/CD127/CD95/CD27, CD4+ regulatory, stem cell-like memory, naive and central memory cells were sorted. Trimming stripped 5 bases from V and 5 bases from J, with 18 bases between. This CDR3 has 15 amino acids. Germline CDR1 and CDR2: SGHTA and FQGNSA. Study outcomes and limitations: All four CD4+ subsets of Type 1 diabetes patients contained TCRB CDR3s that were moderately but significantly shorter.

This chain connects TRBV7-2 to TRBJ2-5; TRBD1 might be the D (5 bases). The TCR comes from a man aged 25 to 40 with type 1 diabetes. Source material: central memory CD4+ T cells from blood. The CDR3: CASSPSGRAVETQYF. The CDR3 region has the DNA TGTGCCAGCAGCCCGTCTGGCAGGGCGGTTGAGACCCAGTACTTC.